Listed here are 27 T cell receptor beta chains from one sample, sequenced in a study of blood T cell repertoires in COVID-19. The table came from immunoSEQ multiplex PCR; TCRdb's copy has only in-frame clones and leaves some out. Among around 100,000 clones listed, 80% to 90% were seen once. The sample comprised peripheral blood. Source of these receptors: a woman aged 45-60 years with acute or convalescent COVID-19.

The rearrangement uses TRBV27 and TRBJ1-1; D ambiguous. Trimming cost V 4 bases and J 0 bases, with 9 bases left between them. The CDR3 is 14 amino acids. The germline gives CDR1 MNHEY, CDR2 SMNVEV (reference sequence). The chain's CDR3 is CASSSYSLNTEAFF. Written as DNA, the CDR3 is TGTGCCAGCAGTTCATACAGTCTGAACACTGAAGCTTTCTTT.

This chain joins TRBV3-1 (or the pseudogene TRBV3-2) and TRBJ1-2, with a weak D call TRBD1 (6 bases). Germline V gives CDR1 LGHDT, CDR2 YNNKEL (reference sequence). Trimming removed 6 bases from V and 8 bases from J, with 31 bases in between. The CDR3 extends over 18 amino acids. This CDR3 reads CASRGLHPRDTSSRGYTF. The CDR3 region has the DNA TGTGCCAGCAGGGGTTTGCACCCCCGGGACACGAGTTCAAGGGGCTACACCTTC.

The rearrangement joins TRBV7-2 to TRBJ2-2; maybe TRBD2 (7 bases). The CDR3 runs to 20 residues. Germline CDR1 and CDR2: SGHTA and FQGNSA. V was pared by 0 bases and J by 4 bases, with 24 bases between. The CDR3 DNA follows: TGTGCCAGCAGCTTAGCGCCCTATTATACGGGGGGCCTTACCACCGGGGAGCTGTTTTTT. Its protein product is CASSLAPYYTGGLTTGELFF.

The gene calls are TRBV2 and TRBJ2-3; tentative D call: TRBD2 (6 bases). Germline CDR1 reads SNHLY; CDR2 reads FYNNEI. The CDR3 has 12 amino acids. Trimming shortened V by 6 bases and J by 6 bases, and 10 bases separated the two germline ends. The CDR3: CASRNGGDTQYF. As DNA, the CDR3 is TGTGCCAGCAGGAATGGGGGGGATACGCAGTATTTT.

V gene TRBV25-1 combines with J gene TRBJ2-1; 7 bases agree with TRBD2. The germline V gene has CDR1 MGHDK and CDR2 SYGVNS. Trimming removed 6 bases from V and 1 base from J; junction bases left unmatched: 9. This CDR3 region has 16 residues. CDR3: CASSPLGGTSYNEQFF. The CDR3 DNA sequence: TGTGCCAGCAGCCCCTTGGGGGGGACGTCCTACAATGAGCAGTTCTTC.

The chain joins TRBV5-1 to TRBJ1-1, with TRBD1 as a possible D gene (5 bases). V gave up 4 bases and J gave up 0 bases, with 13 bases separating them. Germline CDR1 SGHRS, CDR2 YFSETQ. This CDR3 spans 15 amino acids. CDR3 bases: TGCGCCAGCAGCCTTGGAGGGGTTATGAACACTGAAGCTTTCTTT. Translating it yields CASSLGGVMNTEAFF.

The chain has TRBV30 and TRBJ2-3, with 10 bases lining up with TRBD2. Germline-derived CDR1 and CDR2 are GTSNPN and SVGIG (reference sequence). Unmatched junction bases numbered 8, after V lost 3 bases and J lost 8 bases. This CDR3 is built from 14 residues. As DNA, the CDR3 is TGTGCCTGGAGCGTTCAAGCGGGAGGGGGTACGCAGTATTTT. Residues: CAWSVQAGGGTQYF. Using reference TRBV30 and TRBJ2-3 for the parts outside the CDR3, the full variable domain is SQTIHQWPATLVQPVGSPLSLECTVEGTSNPNLYWYRQAAGRGLQLLFYSVGIGQISSEVPQNLSASRPQDRQFILSSKKLLLSDSGFYLCAWSVQAGGGTQYFGPGTRLTVL.

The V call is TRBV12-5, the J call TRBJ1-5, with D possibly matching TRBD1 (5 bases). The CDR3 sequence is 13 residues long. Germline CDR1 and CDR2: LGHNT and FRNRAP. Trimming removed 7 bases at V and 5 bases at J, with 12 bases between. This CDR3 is CASARGGDQPQHF. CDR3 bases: TGTGCTAGTGCCCGGGGCGGGGATCAGCCCCAGCATTTT.

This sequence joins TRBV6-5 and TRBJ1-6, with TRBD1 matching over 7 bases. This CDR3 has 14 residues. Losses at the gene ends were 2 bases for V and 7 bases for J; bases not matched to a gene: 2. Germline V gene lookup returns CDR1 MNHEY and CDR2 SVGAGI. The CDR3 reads CASSYKGANSPLHF. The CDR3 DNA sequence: TGTGCCAGCAGTTACAAGGGGGCAAATTCACCCCTCCACTTT.

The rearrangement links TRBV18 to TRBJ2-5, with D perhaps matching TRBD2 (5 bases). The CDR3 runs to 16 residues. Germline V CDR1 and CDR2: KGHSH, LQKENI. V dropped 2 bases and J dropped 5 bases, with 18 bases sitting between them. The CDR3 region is CASSPSAGALVETQYF. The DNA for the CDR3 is TGTGCCAGCTCACCATCCGCGGGCGCATTAGTCGAGACCCAGTACTTC.

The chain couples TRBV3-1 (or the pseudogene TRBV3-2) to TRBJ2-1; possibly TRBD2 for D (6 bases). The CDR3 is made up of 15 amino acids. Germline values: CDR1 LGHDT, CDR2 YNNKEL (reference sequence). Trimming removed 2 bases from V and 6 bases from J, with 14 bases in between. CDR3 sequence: CASSQYRTTVNEQFF. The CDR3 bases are TGTGCCAGCAGCCAATATCGGACTACTGTCAATGAGCAGTTCTTC.

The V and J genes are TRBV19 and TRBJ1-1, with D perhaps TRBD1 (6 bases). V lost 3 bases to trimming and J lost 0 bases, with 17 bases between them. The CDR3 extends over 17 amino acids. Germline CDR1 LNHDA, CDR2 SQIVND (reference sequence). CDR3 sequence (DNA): TGTGCCAGTAGTATGTTCGGACTTGGACAGATGAACACTGAAGCTTTCTTT. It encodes CASSMFGLGQMNTEAFF.

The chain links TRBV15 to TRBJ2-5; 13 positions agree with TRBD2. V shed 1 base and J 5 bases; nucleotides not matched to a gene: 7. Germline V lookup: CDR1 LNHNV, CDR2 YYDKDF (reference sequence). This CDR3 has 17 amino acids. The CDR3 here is CATSRGTSGRRWETQYF. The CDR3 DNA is TGTGCCACCAGCAGAGGGACTAGCGGGAGAAGGTGGGAGACCCAGTACTTC.

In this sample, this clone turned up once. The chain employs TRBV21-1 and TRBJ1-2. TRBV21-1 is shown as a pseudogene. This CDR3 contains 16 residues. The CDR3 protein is CASSKQEGPYNYGYTF. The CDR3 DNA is TGTGCCAGCAGCAAACAGGAGGGGCCTTATAACTATGGCTACACCTTC.

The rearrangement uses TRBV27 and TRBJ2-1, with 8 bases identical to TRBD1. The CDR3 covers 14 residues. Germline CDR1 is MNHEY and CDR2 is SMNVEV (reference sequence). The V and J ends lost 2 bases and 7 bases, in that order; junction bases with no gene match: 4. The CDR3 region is CASSLVQGANEQFF. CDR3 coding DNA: TGTGCCAGCAGTTTAGTCCAGGGGGCTAATGAGCAGTTCTTC.

For the CDR3, the DNA is TGTGCCAGCAGCCCCTCGTTTTCCCGACTAGCGGGGGGGGAGACCCAGTACTTC. Translated: CASSPSFSRLAGGETQYF. V gene TRBV7-2 combines with J gene TRBJ2-5, with TRBD2 matching 14 bases. CDR1 is SGHTA, CDR2 FQGNSA, per germline. The CDR3 spans 18 residues. J lost 5 bases, V lost 5 bases, and 13 bases had no gene match.

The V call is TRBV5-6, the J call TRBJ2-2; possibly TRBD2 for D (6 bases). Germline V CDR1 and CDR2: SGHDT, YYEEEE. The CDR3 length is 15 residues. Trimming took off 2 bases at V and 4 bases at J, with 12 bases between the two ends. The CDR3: CASSFLRGGTGELFF. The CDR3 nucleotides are TGTGCCAGCAGCTTCCTACGGGGAGGCACCGGGGAGCTGTTTTTT.

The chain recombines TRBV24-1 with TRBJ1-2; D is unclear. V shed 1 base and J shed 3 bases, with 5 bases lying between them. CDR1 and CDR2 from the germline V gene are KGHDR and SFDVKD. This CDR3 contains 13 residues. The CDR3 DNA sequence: TGTGCCACCAGTGATTTTACAGACTATGGCTACACCTTC. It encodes CATSDFTDYGYTF.

DNA for the CDR3: TGTGCCAGCAGTTACTCGGGACTAGCGGAAGAGACCCAGTACTTC. As protein: CASSYSGLAEETQYF. The chain carries TRBV6-5 and TRBJ2-5, with 11 bases identical to TRBD2. Trimming at V came to 0 bases and at J to 3 bases, leaving 0 bases not matched to a gene. CDR1 is MNHEY, CDR2 SVGAGI, per germline. The CDR3 length is 15 residues.

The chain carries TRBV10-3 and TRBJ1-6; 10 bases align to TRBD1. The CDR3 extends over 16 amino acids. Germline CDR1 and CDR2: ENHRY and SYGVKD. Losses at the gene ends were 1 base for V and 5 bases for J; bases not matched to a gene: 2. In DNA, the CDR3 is TGTGCCATCAGTGAGTTGGACAGGGGGGATAATTCACCCCTCCACTTT. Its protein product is CAISELDRGDNSPLHF.

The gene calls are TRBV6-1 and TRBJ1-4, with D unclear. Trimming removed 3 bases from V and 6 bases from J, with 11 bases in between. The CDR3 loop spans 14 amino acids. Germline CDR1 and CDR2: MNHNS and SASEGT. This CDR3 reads CASSDRSFDEKLFF. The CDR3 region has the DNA TGTGCCAGCAGTGATCGGAGTTTTGATGAAAAACTGTTTTTT.

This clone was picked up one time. In DNA, the CDR3 is TGTGCCAGCAGTTTACTACAGGGAAGAGACAATGAGCAGTTCTTC. This sequence encodes CASSLLQGRDNEQFF. The chain recombines TRBV28 with TRBJ2-1; the D gene is possibly TRBD1 (6 bases). The germline V gene has CDR1 MDHEN and CDR2 SYDVKM. The CDR3 is made up of 15 amino acids. V lost 2 bases and J 5 bases, leaving 13 bases between the germline ends. The full variable domain, its missing parts supplied by reference TRBV28 and TRBJ2-1, is DVKVTQSSRYLVKRTGEKVFLECVQDMDHENMFWYRQDPGLGLRLIYFSYDVKMKEKGDIPEGYSVSREKKERFSLILESASTNQTSMYLCASSLLQGRDNEQFFGPGTRLTVL.

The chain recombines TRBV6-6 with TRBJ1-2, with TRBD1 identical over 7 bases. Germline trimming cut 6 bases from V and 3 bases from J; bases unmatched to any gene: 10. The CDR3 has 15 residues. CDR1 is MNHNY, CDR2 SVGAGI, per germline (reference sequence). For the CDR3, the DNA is TGTGCCAGCAGACGACCCGGGGACAGCGACTATGGCTACACCTTC. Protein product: CASRRPGDSDYGYTF.

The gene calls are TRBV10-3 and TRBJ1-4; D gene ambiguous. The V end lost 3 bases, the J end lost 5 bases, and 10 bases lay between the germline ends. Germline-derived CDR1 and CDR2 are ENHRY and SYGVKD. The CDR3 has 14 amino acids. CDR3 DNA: TGTGCCATCAGTGACCCGGGGATGAATGAAAAACTGTTTTTT. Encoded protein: CAISDPGMNEKLFF.

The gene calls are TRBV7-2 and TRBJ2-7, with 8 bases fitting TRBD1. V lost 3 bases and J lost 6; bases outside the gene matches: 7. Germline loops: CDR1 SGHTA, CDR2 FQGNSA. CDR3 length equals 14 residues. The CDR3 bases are TGTGCCAGCAGCTTTCGACAGGGGAACGGCGAGCAGTACTTC. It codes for CASSFRQGNGEQYF.

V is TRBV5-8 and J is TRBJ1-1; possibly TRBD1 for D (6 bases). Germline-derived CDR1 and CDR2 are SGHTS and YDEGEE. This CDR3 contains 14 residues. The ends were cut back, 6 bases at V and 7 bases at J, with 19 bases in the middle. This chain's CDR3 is CASTLKQGLSEAFF. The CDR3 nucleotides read TGTGCCAGCACCCTTAAACAGGGCTTAAGTGAAGCTTTCTTT.

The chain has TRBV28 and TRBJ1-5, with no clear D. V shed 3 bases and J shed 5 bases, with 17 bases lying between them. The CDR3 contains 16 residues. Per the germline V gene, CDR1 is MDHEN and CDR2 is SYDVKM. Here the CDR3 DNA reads TGTGCCAGCAGTTTTGGAGGAATCCTACGGCATCAGCCCCAGCATTTT. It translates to CASSFGGILRHQPQHF.